This T cell receptor beta chain derives from a study of PD-L1 blockade in urothelial cancer. Libraries were prepared by immunoSEQ multiplex PCR; TCRdb keeps only in-frame clonotypes and omits some of them. The sample records fewer than 65,000 clones, about 86% being singletons. The germline CDR1 and CDR2 sequences are MDHEN and SYDVKM. CDR3 length: 13 residues. Between the trimmed V and J ends, which lost 1 base and 11 bases, there was a span of 12 bases. Time point here: pretreatment peripheral blood. The sequence was collected from an older man with urothelial cancer. V usage is TRBV28 and J usage is TRBJ2-1; D uncertain. The sample was PBMCs, taken around atezolizumab (anti-PD-L1) treatment. The CDR3: CASSLLDPAQQFF. Here the CDR3 DNA reads TGTGCCAGCAGTTTATTGGATCCAGCGCAGCAGTTCTTC.